A single sample is the source of the 9 T cell receptor beta chains below, sequenced in a study of blood T cell repertoires in COVID-19 (dated by TCRdb to about 2020). Libraries came from the immunoSEQ multiplex PCR assay. TCRdb holds this immuneACCESS table with in-frame rearrangements only. Some clones are missing; in checked studies, unresolved V genes explain under half, and the rest has no known cause. For this sample the table gives about 160,000 clones, of which approximately 81% were detected only once. Together, the top ten hold about 0.95% of the sample. The sample taken for sequencing was peripheral blood. These receptors came from a man aged 40-49 years with acute or convalescent COVID-19.

The chain couples TRBV5-4 to TRBJ2-7, with 7 bases fitting TRBD1. In germline, CDR1 is SGHNT, CDR2 YYREEE (reference sequence). J was trimmed by 2 bases and V by 3 bases; bases with no gene match: 8. The CDR3 is 15 amino acids. As DNA, the CDR3 is TGTGCCAGCAGCTCCCCTGTGGACAGGACCTACGAGCAGTACTTC. Its translation is CASSSPVDRTYEQYF.

The chain employs TRBV2 and TRBJ2-5, with D unclear. V was trimmed by 5 bases and J by 2 bases, leaving 3 bases between them. Germline lookup yields CDR1 SNHLY and CDR2 FYNNEI. The CDR3 runs to 11 residues. The CDR3 region has the DNA TGTGCCAGCAGTTTACAAGAGACCCAGTACTTC. This sequence encodes CASSLQETQYF.

This clone was seen more than once but under ten times. The V gene is TRBV20-1, the J gene TRBJ2-7; possible D gene TRBD2, 5 bases. Trimming removed 6 bases at V and 7 bases at J, with 10 bases between. The germline gives CDR1 DFQATT, CDR2 SNEGSKA (reference sequence). The CDR3 loop spans 10 amino acids. The CDR3 spells CSAHRGEQYF. CDR3 coding DNA: TGCAGTGCCCACAGAGGGGAGCAGTACTTC.

V usage is TRBV7-8 and J usage is TRBJ1-2; D is undetermined. CDR1 is SGHVS, CDR2 FQNEAQ, per germline. V lost 0 bases and J lost 8, with 13 bases in between. The CDR3 covers 14 residues. CDR3 nucleotides: TGTGCCAGCAGCTTAGCGCCAACACTGCGGGGCTACACCTTC. It translates to CASSLAPTLRGYTF.

Here the CDR3 reads CASTGSGEGGYTF. CDR3 nucleotides: TGTGCCAGCACCGGTTCAGGGGAGGGTGGCTACACCTTC. This chain connects TRBV12-3 or TRBV12-4 to TRBJ1-2; weak D call: TRBD1 (6 bases). The CDR3 has 13 amino acids. Trimming pared 7 bases from V and 7 bases from J, leaving 16 bases between.

The chain couples TRBV10-3 to TRBJ2-1; 9 nucleotides line up with TRBD1. V was clipped by 6 bases and J by 7 bases; unmatched bases: 13. The CDR3 sequence is 16 residues long. Germline V gene sequence: CDR1 ENHRY, CDR2 SYGVKD. The CDR3 sequence: CAIREDRGIAQNEQFF. The CDR3 DNA sequence: TGTGCCATCAGGGAGGACAGGGGCATCGCCCAAAATGAGCAGTTCTTC.

This clone was counted a single time. This chain links TRBV6-5 with TRBJ2-7, with 10 nucleotides matching TRBD1. V was clipped by 2 bases and J by 2 bases; unmatched bases: 3. The CDR3 spans 15 residues. In germline, CDR1 is MNHEY, CDR2 SVGAGI. CDR3: CASSYGTGAAYEQYF. CDR3 coding DNA: TGTGCCAGCAGTTACGGGACAGGGGCGGCCTACGAGCAGTACTTC.

The J gene is TRBJ1-1, the V gene TRBV7-9, with D possibly matching TRBD1 (6 bases). The CDR3 sequence is 12 residues long. V lost 6 bases to trimming and J lost 7 bases, with 12 bases between them. CDR1 is SEHNR, CDR2 FQNEAQ, per germline (reference sequence). The CDR3 is CASRSEQGEAFF. The CDR3 DNA follows: TGTGCCAGCAGATCCGAACAGGGTGAAGCTTTCTTT.

This chain uses TRBV30 with TRBJ2-3, with 10 bases fitting TRBD2. The CDR3 length is 15 residues. V gave up 0 bases and J gave up 11 bases; unmatched junction bases: 11. The germline CDR1 and CDR2 sequences are GTSNPN and SVGIG (reference sequence). The CDR3 region has the DNA TGTGCCTGGAGTGTCCTAGCGGGGGCTTCGGGGGGGCAGTATTTT. As protein: CAWSVLAGASGGQYF.